The entry that follows covers one T cell receptor beta chain sequence. These data originate in a study of T cell changes during pregnancy in multiple sclerosis. Assay: immunoSEQ multiplex PCR; the TCRdb copy retains only in-frame clones and omits some. The sample has fewer than 60,000 clones, 90% seen once. V was cut by 3 bases and J by 3 bases, with 6 bases left in between. Germline CDR1 and CDR2: SQVTM and ANQGSEA. CDR3 size: 11 residues. This sequence joins TRBV29-1 and TRBJ2-7; D call uncertain. Sample: peripheral blood, taken in the third trimester of pregnancy. The source of this sequence is a female donor in good health, enrolled as a control in a pregnancy study. In DNA, the CDR3 is TGCAGCGTTGAGTCCAGCTACGAGCAGTACTTC. This codes for CSVESSYEQYF.